The TCR beta chain described here comes from a study of blood T cell repertoires in COVID-19 (TCRdb year 2020). At the level of the whole study: Samples covering the acute and convalescent phases of COVID-19 were provided by collaborators in the United States, Italy and Spain. The prospective study material was composed of cDNA or gDNA derived from T cells, B-cell-depleted T cells, or PBMCs. Deeply sampled blood TCRbeta repertoires from subjects exposed to, actively infected with, or recovered from COVID-19 were included in the dataset. Samples were obtained from the ongoing ImmuneRACE study (first 160 participants) and from 1,254 subjects provided by 6 global collaborators. Sample metadata almost always included a de-identified subject ID, COVID-19 status, age in years and sex. A freely available public database, intended as a resource for researchers studying the immune response to SARS-CoV-2, is where the repertoires were released. Where HLA class I and class II types were available, the types were taken from metadata supplied by the sample provider, not from assay-based typing. The study at large found these results: How much clinical and demographic metadata was included differed by source and by participant, and the metadata was provided uncurated.

Of note for this clone: This receptor's antigen is unknown. The input lacks base qualities; no much larger clone sits a single base away.

In Seattle, one collaborating source enrolled patients while the infection was active and tracked those patients longitudinally over the course of disease. Each collaborating institution followed its own protocols to collect whole blood in K2EDTA tubes. Collaborator samples were shipped for TCRbeta analysis as frozen whole blood, isolated PBMCs, or DNA extracted from either sample type. TCRbeta CDR3 regions were amplified from genomic DNA using the immunoSEQ Assay, a bias-controlled multiplex PCR. The authors processed their data as follows. Nucleated cell counts per sample were estimated from amplification of reference gene primers within the assay. Sequence reads were collapsed and filtered to measure the absolute abundance of every unique TCRbeta CDR3 rearrangement. Productive Simpson clonality was computed per sample as the square root of Simpson's diversity index over productive rearrangements. The table comes from immuneACCESS by way of TCRdb, which keeps in-frame sequences with V and J called. Part of the clones is missing from these tables; in studies checked, under half for an unresolved V gene and the rest for unknown reasons. From that table come the V and J calls and clone size; the DNA was used to work out D and trimming. The sample table contains 310,000 or so clones; only one count was recorded for approximately 90% of them. Approximately 2.1% of the sample comes from the top ten.

The specimen sequenced was peripheral blood. The source is a woman aged 25 to 45 with COVID-19, enrolled during active disease.

The sequence in DNA is TGTGCCAGCAGCTCTGACAGGAACCTTTACGAGCAGTACTTC. It specifies CASSSDRNLYEQYF. The chain is encoded by TRBV13 joined to TRBJ2-7; TRBD1 might be the D gene, on 6 matching bases. The trim is 4 bases for V and 4 bases for J, with a gap of 14 bases between the germline ends. The germline V gene (reference sequence) yields PRHDT for CDR1 and FYEKMQ for CDR2. The CDR3 covers 14 residues, taking in both the cysteine and the phenylalanine. The read is trimmed to its CDR3 DNA, 42 bases read in frame from base 1. Outside the CDR3, residues come from the reference TRBV13 and TRBJ2-7 proteins, so the full variable domain is: AAGVIQSPRHLIKEKRETATLKCYPIPRHDTVYWYQQGPGQDPQFLISFYEKMQSDKGSIPDRFSAQQFSDYHSELNMSSLELGDSALYFCASSSDRNLYEQYFGPGTRLTVT.